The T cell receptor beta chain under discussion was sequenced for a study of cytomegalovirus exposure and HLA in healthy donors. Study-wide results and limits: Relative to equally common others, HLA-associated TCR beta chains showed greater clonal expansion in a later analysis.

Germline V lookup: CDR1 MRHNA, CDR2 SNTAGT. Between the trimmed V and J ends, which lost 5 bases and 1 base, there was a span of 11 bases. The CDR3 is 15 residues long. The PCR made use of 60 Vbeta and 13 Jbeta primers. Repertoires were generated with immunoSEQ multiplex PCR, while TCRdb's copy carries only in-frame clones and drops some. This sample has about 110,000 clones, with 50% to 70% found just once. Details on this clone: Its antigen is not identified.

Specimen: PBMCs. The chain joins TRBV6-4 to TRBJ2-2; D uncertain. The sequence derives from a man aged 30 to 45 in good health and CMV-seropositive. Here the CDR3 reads CASSQDIQNTGELFF. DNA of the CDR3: TGTGCCAGCAGTCAGGATATCCAGAACACCGGGGAGCTGTTTTTT.